The 31 T cell receptor beta chains below all came from one sample that was sequenced in a study of blood T cell repertoires in COVID-19. Here immunoSEQ multiplex PCR was the method, and the copy in TCRdb shows in-frame clones only, minus some. Of some 170,000 clones listed, approximately 80% are singletons. The sequencing sample was made of PBMCs or T cells enriched from blood (not recorded which). These receptors were taken from a man aged 45-60 years who had recovered from COVID-19.

The rearrangement links TRBV6-5 to TRBJ1-1, with D possibly being TRBD1 (5 bases). V was cut by 5 bases and J by 1 base, with 11 bases left in between. Looked up from germline, CDR1 is MNHEY and CDR2 is SVGAGI. CDR3 length equals 14 residues. The CDR3 loop is CASSTRQWNTEAFF. The CDR3 region has the DNA TGTGCCAGCAGTACCAGACAGTGGAACACTGAAGCTTTCTTT.

The chain couples TRBV4-1 to TRBJ2-1, with a weak D call TRBD1 (5 bases). The V end was cut by 0 bases, the J end by 2 bases, with 8 bases between. The CDR3 runs 15 residues. Germline V gives CDR1 MGHRA, CDR2 YSYEKL. The DNA of the CDR3 is TGCGCCAGCAGCCAAGATGCGGACACCTACAATGAGCAGTTCTTC. Translating it yields CASSQDADTYNEQFF.

J is TRBJ2-7 and V is TRBV12-3 or TRBV12-4; D is undetermined. This CDR3 spans 13 amino acids. The V end was cut by 3 bases, the J end by 6 bases, with 12 bases between. CDR3 bases: TGTGCCAGCAGTTTTTGTTCAGGCTGCGAGCAGTACTTC. Residues: CASSFCSGCEQYF.

This clone has more than one count but fewer than ten. DNA for the CDR3: TGTGCCAGCAGCTTAACCCAAGCGGGGGGGCTTATCAATGAGCAGTTCTTC. It codes for CASSLTQAGGLINEQFF. V usage is TRBV7-6 and J usage is TRBJ2-1, with 10 bases matching TRBD2. V lost 2 bases and J lost 6; bases outside the gene matches: 10. CDR1 SGHVS and CDR2 FNYEAQ come from the germline V gene. The CDR3 totals 17 residues. The full variable domain, rest sourced from reference TRBV7-6 and TRBJ2-1, is GAGVSQSPRYKVTKRGQDVALRCDPISGHVSLYWYRQALGQGPEFLTYFNYEAQQDKSGLPNDRFSAERPEGSISTLTIQRTEQRDSAMYRCASSLTQAGGLINEQFFGPGTRLTVL.

The V call is TRBV19, the J call TRBJ1-6, with a possible D match to TRBD1 (6 bases). This CDR3 is 16 amino acids long. Germline assignment: CDR1 LNHDA and CDR2 SQIVND (reference sequence). V was cut by 8 bases and J by 10 bases, with 24 bases left in between. CDR3 in amino acids: CASGSTGLLMGSPLHF. CDR3 in DNA: TGTGCCAGTGGATCGACAGGTCTCTTAATGGGGTCACCCCTCCACTTT.

In the case of this clone: This sample includes further DNA sequences coding for the same CDR3. This chain uses TRBV28 with TRBJ1-2, with D possibly being TRBD1 (5 bases). Trimming stripped 3 bases from V and 5 bases from J, with 7 bases between. This CDR3 contains 12 residues. CDR1 and CDR2 from the germline V gene are MDHEN and SYDVKM. The DNA for the CDR3 is TGTGCCAGCAGTTTCGGGGGTTATGGCTACACCTTC. It translates to CASSFGGYGYTF.

This chain connects TRBV2 to TRBJ2-5; possibly TRBD1 for D (5 bases). The germline V and J ends were trimmed by 3 bases and 1 base, with 12 bases remaining between them. Germline CDR1 SNHLY, CDR2 FYNNEI. The length of the CDR3 is 15 residues. The CDR3 loop is CASSDRQGAQETQYF. The CDR3 bases are TGTGCCAGCAGTGACCGCCAGGGCGCCCAAGAGACCCAGTACTTC. Full variable domain (remainder filled in from reference TRBV2 and TRBJ2-5): EPEVTQTPSHQVTQMGQEVILRCVPISNHLYFYWYRQILGQKVEFLVSFYNNEISEKSEIFDDQFSVERPDGSNFTLKIRSTKLEDSAMYFCASSDRQGAQETQYFGPGTRLLVL.

This chain connects TRBV3-1 (or the pseudogene TRBV3-2) to TRBJ1-1; D not certain. CDR1 is LGHDT, CDR2 YNNKEL, per germline (reference sequence). V was clipped by 4 bases and J by 5 bases, with 14 bases between them. The CDR3 totals 14 residues. The CDR3 reads CASSLHEGVTEAFF. The DNA of the CDR3 is TGTGCCAGCAGCCTCCATGAGGGCGTTACTGAAGCTTTCTTT.

The rearrangement uses TRBV25-1 and TRBJ2-1, with D possibly matching TRBD2 (6 bases). Trimming took 4 bases from V and 8 from J, leaving 21 bases between them. Per the germline V gene, CDR1 is MGHDK and CDR2 is SYGVNS. CDR3 size: 16 residues. The CDR3 protein is CASSAIWLDGRYEQFF. The CDR3 DNA reads TGTGCCAGCAGTGCCATTTGGCTAGATGGGAGGTATGAGCAGTTCTTC.

J is TRBJ1-5 and V is TRBV9; TRBD1 might be the D (6 bases). The CDR3 runs to 14 residues. V was pared by 3 bases and J by 7 bases, with 14 bases between. Germline V lookup: CDR1 SGDLS, CDR2 YYNGEE. The CDR3: CASSGGPQGQPQHF. The CDR3 DNA follows: TGTGCCAGCAGCGGGGGACCTCAGGGGCAGCCCCAGCATTTT.

The gene calls are TRBV11-2 and TRBJ1-6; weak D call: TRBD1 (5 bases). V gave up 5 bases and J gave up 5 bases, with 7 bases separating them. This CDR3 has 13 amino acids. Per the germline V gene, CDR1 is SGHAT and CDR2 is FQNNGV. The CDR3 nucleotides are TGTGCCAGCAGCCCGGGGGATAATTCACCCCTCCACTTT. Translation: CASSPGDNSPLHF. Combining the CDR3 with reference TRBV11-2 and TRBJ1-6 gives the whole variable domain EAGVAQSPRYKIIEKRQSVAFWCNPISGHATLYWYQQILGQGPKLLIQFQNNGVVDDSQLPKDRFSAERLKGVDSTLKIQPAKLEDSAVYLCASSPGDNSPLHFGNGTRLTVT.

This clone was observed once. CDR3 nucleotides: TGTGCCAGCAGCTCATCTAGCTCGGATACGCAGTATTTT. This sequence encodes CASSSSSSDTQYF. The chain links TRBV7-8 to TRBJ2-3; perhaps TRBD2 as D (5 bases). The CDR3 is 13 amino acids. In germline, CDR1 is SGHVS, CDR2 FQNEAQ. V dropped 4 bases and J dropped 6 bases, with 11 bases sitting between them.

The V and J genes are TRBV5-1 and TRBJ2-7; D not certain. Per germline, CDR1 SGHRS and CDR2 YFSETQ. Trimming stripped 7 bases from V and 3 bases from J, with 8 bases between. The CDR3 has 11 amino acids. The CDR3 DNA reads as TGCGCCAGCTCCCAGGACTACGAGCAGTACTTC. This translates into CASSQDYEQYF.

On this clone: Being one base from a much bigger clone, this may be a read error. Distinct nucleotide sequences in the sample also encode this CDR3. This chain connects TRBV7-9 to TRBJ1-6; the D gene is possibly TRBD1 (6 bases). In germline, CDR1 is SEHNR, CDR2 FQNEAQ (reference sequence). The CDR3 extends over 16 amino acids. V was pared by 1 base and J by 3 bases, with 10 bases between. CDR3: CASSLGQGFYNSPLHF. DNA of the CDR3: TGTGCCAGCAGCTTAGGGCAGGGGTTCTATAATTCACCCCTCCACTTT.

The chain has TRBV10-3 and TRBJ1-1; possible D gene TRBD1, 6 bases. The CDR3 is 14 amino acids. Per germline, CDR1 ENHRY and CDR2 SYGVKD. Trimming stripped 0 bases from V and 6 bases from J, with 11 bases between. Here the CDR3 reads CAISESRGGSEAFF. CDR3 DNA sequence: TGTGCCATCAGTGAGTCTCGAGGGGGTTCTGAAGCTTTCTTT.

The chain joins TRBV4-2 to TRBJ1-5; 7 bases are a match to TRBD1. With V trimmed by 1 base and J by 6 bases, 6 bases remained unmatched. The length of the CDR3 is 15 residues. CDR1 and CDR2 (germline): LGHNA, YNFKEQ. In nucleotides, the CDR3 is TGTGCCAGCAGCCAAGCTGGACAGGCCGGTCAGCCCCAGCATTTT. Its protein product is CASSQAGQAGQPQHF.

This chain links TRBV6-5 with TRBJ2-5; TRBD2 matches at 9 bases. After removal of 8 bases from V and 2 bases from J, the junction contained 6 bases not matched to a gene. The germline CDR1 and CDR2 sequences are MNHEY and SVGAGI. The CDR3 has 14 residues. The CDR3 nucleotides read TGTGCCAGCGGAGCGGGGGGATATCAAGAGACCCAGTACTTC. This translates into CASGAGGYQETQYF.

The gene calls are TRBV10-3 and TRBJ2-1; 7 positions match TRBD1. With V trimmed by 6 bases and J by 3 bases, 5 bases remained unmatched. Germline V gene sequence: CDR1 ENHRY, CDR2 SYGVKD. This CDR3 spans 14 amino acids. The CDR3 bases are TGTGCCATCAGCGACAGGGCCATCTACAATGAGCAGTTCTTC. Its translation: CAISDRAIYNEQFF.

The V gene is TRBV7-2, the J gene TRBJ1-4, with no clear D. Deletions cut 0 bases from V and 5 bases from J, with 7 bases between. The CDR3 sequence is 14 residues long. From germline, CDR1 is SGHTA and CDR2 FQGNSA. CDR3 sequence: CASSLAGGNEKLFF. CDR3 nucleotide sequence: TGTGCCAGCAGCTTAGCGGGCGGGAATGAAAAACTGTTTTTT.

The V call is TRBV2, the J call TRBJ1-2, with unresolved D. Between the trimmed V and J ends, which lost 2 bases and 5 bases, there was a span of 9 bases. The CDR3 consists of 13 residues. The germline V gene encodes CDR1 SNHLY and CDR2 FYNNEI. CDR3 bases: TGTGCCAGCAGTGAACGGTCGAAATATGGCTACACCTTC. Its protein product is CASSERSKYGYTF.

This clone showed up just a few times. Here the CDR3 DNA reads TGTGCCAGCAGTTCGGGACAGAACTATGGCTACACCTTC. It yields the protein CASSSGQNYGYTF. The rearrangement joins TRBV7-8 to TRBJ1-2; 7 positions match TRBD1. The germline V gene encodes CDR1 SGHVS and CDR2 FQNEAQ. CDR3 length: 13 residues. Trimming removed 6 bases from V and 2 bases from J; junction bases left unmatched: 3.

This chain joins TRBV19 and TRBJ1-1; 7 nucleotides line up with TRBD1. In germline, CDR1 is LNHDA, CDR2 SQIVND (reference sequence). The CDR3 length is 15 residues. J gave up 3 bases and V 7 bases, and 11 bases lay outside the gene matches. DNA for the CDR3: TGTGCCAGTATAACCCTGGGGACAGAGCACACTGAAGCTTTCTTT. Translated: CASITLGTEHTEAFF.

This clone was seen just once. The V gene is TRBV28, the J gene TRBJ1-2; D gene ambiguous. The CDR3 is made up of 13 amino acids. Deletions cut 10 bases from V and 4 bases from J, with 16 bases between. Germline CDR1 reads MDHEN; CDR2 reads SYDVKM. CDR3 sequence: CATDPRGFYGYTF. The CDR3 DNA sequence: TGTGCCACGGATCCACGGGGATTCTATGGCTACACCTTC.

V and J are TRBV4-1 and TRBJ2-1, with TRBD1 identical over 9 bases. The CDR3 loop spans 16 amino acids. Unmatched junction bases numbered 11, after V lost 4 bases and J lost 7 bases. CDR1 is MGHRA, CDR2 YSYEKL, per germline. The CDR3 reads CASSRPGQGSMNEQFF. In DNA, the CDR3 is TGCGCCAGCAGCCGACCGGGACAGGGTTCAATGAATGAGCAGTTCTTC.

This clone was seen once. The chain uses TRBV5-1 and TRBJ1-1; maybe TRBD1 (5 bases). The length of the CDR3 is 15 residues. Germline CDR1 reads SGHRS; CDR2 reads YFSETQ. The V end lost 4 bases, the J end lost 5 bases, and 18 bases lay between the germline ends. In nucleotides, the CDR3 is TGCGCCAGCAGCCAGCGACAGAATCTGGGAACTGAAGCTTTCTTT. It is translated as CASSQRQNLGTEAFF.

The rearrangement joins TRBV11-3 to TRBJ2-2, with D possibly matching TRBD2 (5 bases). CDR3 length: 15 amino acids. Germline V gene data show CDR1 as SGHNT and CDR2 as YENEEA. The ends were cut back, 1 base at V and 1 base at J, with 7 bases in the middle. Here the CDR3 reads CASSLVGGNTGELFF. For the CDR3, the DNA is TGTGCCAGCAGCTTAGTAGGAGGGAACACCGGGGAGCTGTTTTTT. Looking up the rest from reference TRBV11-3 and TRBJ2-2 gives the full variable domain: EAGVVQSPRYKIIEKKQPVAFWCNPISGHNTLYWYLQNLGQGPELLIRYENEEAVDDSQLPKDRFSAERLKGVDSTLKIQPAELGDSAVYLCASSLVGGNTGELFFGEGSRLTVL.

The rearrangement uses TRBV7-8 and TRBJ2-2; D uncertain. Germline lookup yields CDR1 SGHVS and CDR2 FQNEAQ. Trimming shortened V by 1 base and J by 1 base, and 7 bases separated the two germline ends. The CDR3 has 15 amino acids. CDR3 nucleotides: TGTGCCAGCAGCTTAGTTTCGTTGAACACCGGGGAGCTGTTTTTT. It yields the protein CASSLVSLNTGELFF.

The chain joins TRBV18 to TRBJ1-2, with 7 bases that match TRBD1. CDR1 and CDR2 from the germline V gene are KGHSH and LQKENI. The CDR3 sequence is 16 residues long. V shed 2 bases and J 4 bases; nucleotides not matched to a gene: 10. The CDR3 DNA reads TGTGCCAGCTCACCAGGTACAGGGGTGTCCTCCTATGGCTACACCTTC. Amino acids: CASSPGTGVSSYGYTF.

The table lists this clone with a count of one. The CDR3 DNA is TGTGCCAGCAGTGAGTTTAGGACAGGTAACTATGAGCAGTTCTTC. Protein sequence: CASSEFRTGNYEQFF. The chain couples TRBV6-1 to TRBJ2-1; TRBD1 matches at 7 bases. Per the germline V gene, CDR1 is MNHNS and CDR2 is SASEGT. J was trimmed by 8 bases and V by 3 bases; bases with no gene match: 10. CDR3 length: 15 amino acids.

This chain connects TRBV5-1 to TRBJ1-2, with no clear D. The CDR3 runs to 13 residues. The V gene's germline CDR1 is SGHRS and CDR2 YFSETQ. Trimming shortened V by 4 bases and J by 2 bases, and 9 bases separated the two germline ends. In DNA form, the CDR3 reads TGCGCCAGCAGCGCGGGCGCGAACTATGGCTACACCTTC. Its translation: CASSAGANYGYTF.

J is TRBJ1-2 and V is TRBV18, with a possible D match to TRBD1 (6 bases). CDR3 length equals 15 residues. V lost 5 bases to trimming and J lost 2 bases, with 15 bases between them. Germline CDR1 KGHSH, CDR2 LQKENI. The CDR3 loop reads CASSVRTADNYGYTF. The CDR3 DNA follows: TGTGCCAGCTCAGTACGGACAGCAGACAACTATGGCTACACCTTC.